This is a list of T cell receptor beta chains from one sample in a study of cytomegalovirus exposure and HLA in healthy donors. TCRdb's table, derived via immunoSEQ multiplex PCR, lists solely in-frame clones and lacks some. This table has over 80,000 clones, under 85% appearing once. Material: PBMCs. The receptors stem from a woman between 40 and 55 years old in good health and CMV-seronegative. Each CDR3 is given with its conserved first and last residue. The D gene is left open where the match is weak. Only some rows state a clone size, as once, few, many or a class for expanded clones.

clone_size: few; d_call: -; j_call: TRBJ2-7; v_call: TRBV28; cdr3_aa: CASSPAGLESYEQYF; cdr3_nt: TGTGCCAGCAGTCCAGCCGGACTGGAATCCTACGAGCAGTACTTC
clone_size: -; d_call: -; j_call: TRBJ2-1; v_call: TRBV15; cdr3_aa: CATTKRGGRAGEQFF; cdr3_nt: TGTGCCACCACCAAGAGGGGGGGGAGAGCTGGTGAGCAGTTCTTC
clone_size: -; d_call: TRBD2; j_call: TRBJ2-1; v_call: TRBV5-5; cdr3_aa: CASSLGGGGGRRSYNEQFF; cdr3_nt: TGTGCCAGCAGCTTGGGGGGAGGCGGGGGGAGGAGATCCTACAATGAGCAGTTCTTC
clone_size: -; d_call: TRBD2; j_call: TRBJ2-1; v_call: TRBV11-2; cdr3_aa: CASSLNWEGPYNEQFF; cdr3_nt: TGTGCCAGCAGCTTAAACTGGGAGGGCCCTTACAATGAGCAGTTCTTC
clone_size: -; d_call: TRBD1; j_call: TRBJ1-5; v_call: TRBV19; cdr3_aa: CASSIGLFRAGGDQPQHF; cdr3_nt: TGTGCCAGTAGTATAGGGTTATTTAGGGCAGGGGGCGATCAGCCCCAGCATTTT
clone_size: -; d_call: TRBD1; j_call: TRBJ1-4; v_call: TRBV5-8; cdr3_aa: CASSFGTGGSKLFF; cdr3_nt: TGTGCCAGCAGCTTTGGGACAGGGGGCTCAAAACTGTTTTTT
clone_size: -; d_call: -; j_call: TRBJ2-7; v_call: TRBV4-3; cdr3_aa: CASSQDAGQTYEQYF; cdr3_nt: TGCGCCAGCAGCCAAGATGCAGGACAGACCTACGAGCAGTACTTC
clone_size: -; d_call: -; j_call: TRBJ2-7; v_call: TRBV15; cdr3_aa: CATSSSGCEQYF; cdr3_nt: TGTGCCACCAGCAGTTCCGGGTGCGAGCAGTACTTC
clone_size: -; d_call: TRBD1; j_call: TRBJ2-2; v_call: TRBV25-1; cdr3_aa: CASSDPDRRTGELFF; cdr3_nt: TGTGCCAGCAGTGACCCGGACAGGAGAACCGGGGAGCTGTTTTTT
clone_size: -; d_call: TRBD2; j_call: TRBJ2-1; v_call: TRBV9; cdr3_aa: CASSFGTSGRAREQFF; cdr3_nt: TGTGCCAGCAGCTTCGGGACTAGCGGGAGGGCTCGTGAGCAGTTCTTC
clone_size: -; d_call: TRBD1; j_call: TRBJ2-1; v_call: TRBV5-1; cdr3_aa: CASSLSPGQGARNEQFF; cdr3_nt: TGCGCCAGCAGTTTGTCGCCGGGACAGGGGGCTCGCAATGAGCAGTTCTTC
clone_size: -; d_call: -; j_call: TRBJ1-3; v_call: TRBV18; cdr3_aa: CASWAGLSGNTIYF; cdr3_nt: TGTGCCAGCTGGGCTGGGCTCTCTGGAAACACCATATATTTT
clone_size: -; d_call: TRBD2; j_call: TRBJ2-7; v_call: TRBV30; cdr3_aa: CAWSAGGVNPYEQYF; cdr3_nt: TGTGCCTGGAGTGCGGGAGGGGTAAACCCCTACGAGCAGTACTTC
clone_size: -; d_call: TRBD2; j_call: TRBJ2-3; v_call: TRBV29-1; cdr3_aa: CSVVMTSGDHTQYF; cdr3_nt: TGCAGCGTTGTTATGACTAGCGGGGATCATACGCAGTATTTT
clone_size: once; d_call: TRBD2; j_call: TRBJ2-1; v_call: TRBV29-1; cdr3_aa: CSVLGLAGVLEQFF; cdr3_nt: TGCAGCGTCCTCGGACTAGCGGGAGTCCTGGAGCAGTTCTTC
clone_size: -; d_call: TRBD1; j_call: TRBJ1-6; v_call: TRBV5-1; cdr3_aa: CASSLGQGINSPLHF; cdr3_nt: TGCGCCAGCAGCTTAGGACAGGGGATCAATTCACCCCTCCACTTT
clone_size: -; d_call: -; j_call: TRBJ1-5; v_call: TRBV18; cdr3_aa: CASSPSGSNQPQHF; cdr3_nt: TGTGCCAGCTCACCCTCAGGTAGCAATCAGCCCCAGCATTTT
clone_size: -; d_call: TRBD2; j_call: TRBJ2-1; v_call: TRBV2; cdr3_aa: CASLGGSYNEQFF; cdr3_nt: TGTGCCAGCCTGGGGGGGTCCTACAATGAGCAGTTCTTC
clone_size: -; d_call: -; j_call: TRBJ1-2; v_call: TRBV6-6; cdr3_aa: CASSYSRTIYGYTF; cdr3_nt: TGTGCCAGCAGTTACTCGAGAACCATCTATGGCTACACCTTC
clone_size: -; d_call: -; j_call: TRBJ1-3; v_call: TRBV2; cdr3_aa: CASLQARGNTIYF; cdr3_nt: TGTGCCAGCTTACAGGCGAGAGGAAACACCATATATTTT
clone_size: -; d_call: TRBD2; j_call: TRBJ2-1; v_call: TRBV5-6; cdr3_aa: CASTPSGPAGAGEQFF; cdr3_nt: TGTGCCAGCACCCCTTCAGGTCCAGCGGGAGCGGGAGAGCAGTTCTTC
clone_size: -; d_call: -; j_call: TRBJ2-1; v_call: TRBV7-2; cdr3_aa: CASSLSLYSYNEQFF; cdr3_nt: TGTGCCAGCAGCCTATCGCTCTATTCCTACAATGAGCAGTTCTTC
clone_size: -; d_call: -; j_call: TRBJ1-1; v_call: TRBV11-1; cdr3_aa: CASSLGGAVNTEAFF; cdr3_nt: TGTGCCAGCAGCTTGGGGGGTGCGGTGAACACTGAAGCTTTCTTT
clone_size: -; d_call: TRBD1; j_call: TRBJ1-1; v_call: TRBV10-3; cdr3_aa: CAISESAGGTEAFF; cdr3_nt: TGTGCCATCAGTGAGTCGGCAGGGGGCACTGAAGCTTTCTTT
clone_size: few; d_call: -; j_call: TRBJ2-7; v_call: TRBV6-1; cdr3_aa: CASIRGKDYEQYF; cdr3_nt: TGTGCCAGCATCCGCGGGAAGGACTACGAGCAGTACTTC
clone_size: -; d_call: -; j_call: TRBJ1-5; v_call: TRBV5-6; cdr3_aa: CASSYAGAGDNQPQHF; cdr3_nt: TGTGCCAGCAGCTACGCAGGAGCGGGGGATAATCAGCCCCAGCATTTT
clone_size: -; d_call: -; j_call: TRBJ2-7; v_call: TRBV9; cdr3_aa: CASSAPFGEQYF; cdr3_nt: TGTGCCAGCAGCGCTCCGTTCGGCGAGCAGTACTTC
clone_size: -; d_call: TRBD2; j_call: TRBJ2-5; v_call: TRBV11-2; cdr3_aa: CASSLGTSGRPQETQYF; cdr3_nt: TGTGCCAGCAGCTTGGGGACTAGCGGGAGACCTCAAGAGACCCAGTACTTC
clone_size: -; d_call: -; j_call: TRBJ2-1; v_call: TRBV9; cdr3_aa: CASSSYDGSYNEQFF; cdr3_nt: TGTGCCAGCAGCTCCTACGATGGCTCCTACAATGAGCAGTTCTTC
clone_size: -; d_call: -; j_call: TRBJ2-7; v_call: TRBV29-1; cdr3_aa: CSVVEGGCEQYF; cdr3_nt: TGCAGCGTTGTAGAAGGGGGATGCGAGCAGTACTTC
clone_size: -; d_call: -; j_call: TRBJ2-7; v_call: TRBV18; cdr3_aa: CASSSLGPRGASIDEQYF; cdr3_nt: TGTGCCAGCTCATCCCTAGGTCCCAGGGGCGCGTCCATCGACGAGCAGTACTTC
clone_size: -; d_call: -; j_call: TRBJ2-7; v_call: TRBV4-1; cdr3_aa: CASSQDGREQYF; cdr3_nt: TGCGCCAGCAGCCAAGATGGGAGGGAGCAGTACTTC
clone_size: -; d_call: TRBD1; j_call: TRBJ1-2; v_call: TRBV10-2; cdr3_aa: CASSRQGYGYTF; cdr3_nt: TGCGCCAGCAGTCGACAGGGGTATGGCTACACCTTC
clone_size: -; d_call: -; j_call: TRBJ1-2; v_call: TRBV7-2; cdr3_aa: CASSLVGGGLDGYTF; cdr3_nt: TGTGCCAGCAGCTTAGTAGGGGGGGGCCTGGACGGCTACACCTTC
clone_size: -; d_call: TRBD2; j_call: TRBJ2-1; v_call: TRBV19; cdr3_aa: CASSRTSGGTYNEQFF; cdr3_nt: TGTGCCAGTAGCCGGACTAGCGGGGGAACCTACAATGAGCAGTTCTTC
clone_size: -; d_call: TRBD1; j_call: TRBJ2-1; v_call: TRBV28; cdr3_aa: CASRTGGVIPYNEQFF; cdr3_nt: TGTGCCAGCAGAACAGGGGGCGTGATTCCCTACAATGAGCAGTTCTTC
clone_size: once; d_call: TRBD1; j_call: TRBJ1-3; v_call: TRBV28; cdr3_aa: CASSPLGQLSGNTIYF; cdr3_nt: TGTGCCAGCAGTCCCCTGGGACAGCTGTCTGGAAACACCATATATTTT
clone_size: -; d_call: TRBD1; j_call: TRBJ2-2; v_call: TRBV6-1; cdr3_aa: CASSPKYRGTGELFF; cdr3_nt: TGTGCCAGCAGTCCGAAGTACAGGGGCACCGGGGAGCTGTTTTTT
clone_size: -; d_call: -; j_call: TRBJ1-3; v_call: TRBV29-1; cdr3_aa: CSAGNAGNTIYF; cdr3_nt: TGCAGCGCGGGGAACGCTGGAAACACCATATATTTT
clone_size: -; d_call: TRBD1; j_call: TRBJ1-5; v_call: TRBV6-1; cdr3_aa: CASSEYRLSGGGQPQHF; cdr3_nt: TGTGCCAGCAGTGAATACCGATTATCAGGGGGCGGTCAGCCCCAGCATTTT
clone_size: -; d_call: -; j_call: TRBJ1-1; v_call: TRBV28; cdr3_aa: CASSSPQGRAFF; cdr3_nt: TGTGCCAGCAGCTCCCCCCAGGGAAGAGCTTTCTTT
clone_size: few; d_call: TRBD1; j_call: TRBJ2-2; v_call: TRBV5-6; cdr3_aa: CASSLGDRDTGELFF; cdr3_nt: TGTGCCAGCAGCTTAGGGGACAGGGACACCGGGGAGCTGTTTTTT
clone_size: -; d_call: -; j_call: TRBJ2-5; v_call: TRBV30; cdr3_aa: CAWHQGGGTQYF; cdr3_nt: TGTGCCTGGCACCAAGGGGGGGGGACCCAGTACTTC
clone_size: -; d_call: TRBD1; j_call: TRBJ2-1; v_call: TRBV5-1; cdr3_aa: CASSFSGGEQFF; cdr3_nt: TGCGCCAGCAGCTTTTCAGGGGGTGAGCAGTTCTTC
clone_size: -; d_call: -; j_call: TRBJ2-3; v_call: TRBV11-2; cdr3_aa: CASSLGGLSTDTQYF; cdr3_nt: TGTGCCAGCAGCTTAGGTGGGCTAAGCACAGATACGCAGTATTTT